This TCR beta chain is from a study of blood T cell repertoires in COVID-19. Study overall: Italy, Spain and the United States were the sources of the convalescent and acute COVID-19 samples.

Trimming cost V 6 bases and J 7 bases; bases outside gene matches: 8. The CDR3 spans 14 residues. The germline CDR1 and CDR2 sequences are LNHDA and SQIVND (reference sequence). Assay: immunoSEQ multiplex PCR; the TCRdb copy retains only in-frame clones and omits some. The sample shows some 96,000 clones, roughly 84% of them seen only once. The chain uses TRBV19 and TRBJ1-4; 7 bases agree with TRBD1. This receptor was identified in a human donor in a cohort sampled during active COVID-19. Sequencing used peripheral blood. CDR3 coding DNA: TGTGCCAGTAGCCCCGGACAGGCCGTTGAAAAACTGTTTTTT. Translating gives CASSPGQAVEKLFF.